This TCR beta chain stems from a study of CXCR3-negative and CXCR3-positive naive CD8 T cells. About this clonotype: The antigen remains undetermined.

Researchers sorted some 300,000 cells of each CD8+ T cell subset in triplicate. The authors gated naive CD8+ T cells as CD45RO-CCR7+CD27+CD95-. General study results and limits: Similarly elevated diversity marked both naive subsets, with memory CD8+ cells showing far lower diversity. TRB CDR3 hydrophobicity was greater in CXCR3-positive naive cells than in CXCR3-negative naive cells.

The TRB libraries of cDNA were built by UMI-labeled 5' RACE. TCRdb re-analyzed the 5' RACE reads; it lists each CDR3 protein once, without DNA. This sample contains roughly 100,000 distinct CDR3 sequences. Germline loops: CDR1 SGHDN, CDR2 FVKESK. The CDR3 sequence is 14 residues long. The genes are TRBV14 and TRBJ2-2; the TRBD1 assignment by TCRdb is unverifiable without DNA. The material sequenced was naive CXCR3+ CD8+ T cells from blood. Sample subset: CD45RO-CCR7+CD27+CD95- naive CD8+ T cells expressing CXCR3 (TNR3+). The receptor comes from a human donor in good health. Some clones in this sample may be carry-over from other donors' samples. The CDR3 sequence: CASSPPGNTGELFF.